Listed below are T cell receptor beta chains from one sample, sequenced in a study of vaccination effects on CD4 cells after COVID-19. Only in-frame clones appear in the TCRdb table, and some are missing; sequencing was by immunoSEQ multiplex PCR. This table has tens of thousands of clones, roughly 81% appearing once. Antigen specificity for these receptors is unknown. The sample consisted of CD4+ T cells from PBMCs cultured with HCoV-229E spike peptides, taken before COVID-19 vaccination. These receptor sequences come from a human donor who received a COVID-19 vaccine. Each CDR3 is given with its conserved first and last residue. The D gene is left open where the match is weak. Only some rows state a clone size, as once, few, many or a class for expanded clones.

j_gene: TRBJ2-5; v_gene: TRBV25-1; d_gene: NA; abundance: NA; CDR3nt: TGTGCCAGTTCGGGCGGGGAAGAGACCCAGTACTTC; CDR3aa: CASSGGEETQYF
j_gene: TRBJ1-1; v_gene: TRBV18; d_gene: TRBD1; abundance: NA; CDR3nt: TGTGCCAGCTCTCAGACAGGGTCGAACACTGAAGCTTTCTTT; CDR3aa: CASSQTGSNTEAFF
j_gene: TRBJ1-5; v_gene: TRBV7-8; d_gene: NA; abundance: few; CDR3nt: TGTGCCAGCAGCTTACCGGGAATTCCCCAGCATTTT; CDR3aa: CASSLPGIPQHF
j_gene: TRBJ2-2; v_gene: TRBV21-1; d_gene: NA; abundance: NA; CDR3nt: TGTGCCAGCAGCAAAGTCTCCGGGACAGGGCGATCGCGGAACACCGGGGAGCTGTTTTTT; CDR3aa: CASSKVSGTGRSRNTGELFF
j_gene: TRBJ1-2; v_gene: TRBV7-2; d_gene: TRBD1; abundance: NA; CDR3nt: TGTGCCAGCAGCAACCGAGGGGGACAGAACTCTAACTATGGCTACACCTTC; CDR3aa: CASSNRGGQNSNYGYTF
j_gene: TRBJ1-2; v_gene: TRBV5-1; d_gene: NA; abundance: NA; CDR3nt: TGCGCCAGCAGCTTGAGCGATAACTATGGCTACACCTTC; CDR3aa: CASSLSDNYGYTF
j_gene: TRBJ1-1; v_gene: TRBV6-6; d_gene: TRBD1; abundance: NA; CDR3nt: TGTGCCAGCAGGAGACAGGGTTACACTGAAGCTTTCTTT; CDR3aa: CASRRQGYTEAFF
j_gene: TRBJ2-5; v_gene: TRBV10-1; d_gene: NA; abundance: NA; CDR3nt: TGCGCCAGCAGTGAGTCGGAGGGGGGGACCCAGTACTTC; CDR3aa: CASSESEGGTQYF
j_gene: TRBJ2-2; v_gene: TRBV10-1; d_gene: TRBD1; abundance: NA; CDR3nt: TGCGCCAGCAGTGATACTTGGACAGGGAACACCGGGGAGCTGTTTTTT; CDR3aa: CASSDTWTGNTGELFF
j_gene: TRBJ2-1; v_gene: TRBV29-1; d_gene: TRBD2; abundance: NA; CDR3nt: TGCAGCGTCGAGCGGGGGGTGTCCTACAATGAGCAGTTCTTC; CDR3aa: CSVERGVSYNEQFF
j_gene: TRBJ2-1; v_gene: TRBV7-2; d_gene: TRBD1; abundance: NA; CDR3nt: TGTGCCAGCAACCGACAGGGGGAGAATGGCGAGCAGTTCTTC; CDR3aa: CASNRQGENGEQFF
j_gene: TRBJ2-1; v_gene: TRBV18; d_gene: NA; abundance: NA; CDR3nt: TGTGCCAGCTCACCGTCGGGGTTCTCCTACAATGAGCAGTTCTTC; CDR3aa: CASSPSGFSYNEQFF
j_gene: TRBJ2-4; v_gene: TRBV5-6; d_gene: NA; abundance: NA; CDR3nt: TGTGCCAGCAGCCTCACCGACAGTTTC; CDR3aa: CASSLTDSF
j_gene: TRBJ1-5; v_gene: TRBV11-2; d_gene: NA; abundance: NA; CDR3nt: TGTGCCAGCAGCTTAGTGGGGCAGGCGGGGAGTCAGCCCCAGCATTTT; CDR3aa: CASSLVGQAGSQPQHF
j_gene: TRBJ2-3; v_gene: TRBV11-2; d_gene: NA; abundance: NA; CDR3nt: TGTGCCAGCAGCTTAGTCCCGCTTATCACAGATACGCAGTATTTT; CDR3aa: CASSLVPLITDTQYF
j_gene: TRBJ1-4; v_gene: TRBV7-2; d_gene: NA; abundance: once; CDR3nt: TGTGCCAGCAGCTTAGAAATTCACCCAGGGGCGGGAGGTGAAAAACTGTTTTTT; CDR3aa: CASSLEIHPGAGGEKLFF
j_gene: TRBJ1-5; v_gene: TRBV9; d_gene: NA; abundance: NA; CDR3nt: TGTGCCAGCAGCGCGGACTTACGTCAGCCCCAGCATTTT; CDR3aa: CASSADLRQPQHF
j_gene: TRBJ1-1; v_gene: TRBV10-3; d_gene: NA; abundance: NA; CDR3nt: TGTGCCATCAGTGAGTCGATGGGTAACACCAACACTGAAGCTTTCTTT; CDR3aa: CAISESMGNTNTEAFF
j_gene: TRBJ1-4; v_gene: TRBV14; d_gene: NA; abundance: NA; CDR3nt: TGTGCCAGCAGCGATAAAGGTCTGCCGGGGGAAAAACTGTTTTTT; CDR3aa: CASSDKGLPGEKLFF
j_gene: TRBJ2-1; v_gene: TRBV29-1; d_gene: NA; abundance: NA; CDR3nt: TGCAGCGCCTCATACAATGAGCAGTTCTTC; CDR3aa: CSASYNEQFF
j_gene: TRBJ1-1; v_gene: TRBV28; d_gene: NA; abundance: once; CDR3nt: TGTGCCAGCAGTTTAAGTGACAGGAGGGGCACTGAAGCTTTCTTT; CDR3aa: CASSLSDRRGTEAFF
j_gene: TRBJ2-2; v_gene: TRBV11-2; d_gene: TRBD2; abundance: NA; CDR3nt: TGTGCCAGCAGTCGGGCCGGACTAGCGGGGATACTAAACACCGGGGAGCTGTTTTTT; CDR3aa: CASSRAGLAGILNTGELFF
j_gene: TRBJ1-2; v_gene: TRBV27; d_gene: NA; abundance: NA; CDR3nt: TGTGCCAGCAGTGTAACAGGGAACTATGGCTACACCTTC; CDR3aa: CASSVTGNYGYTF
j_gene: TRBJ1-1; v_gene: TRBV30; d_gene: NA; abundance: few; CDR3nt: TGTGCCTGGAGTAGGATACAGGGAGGGTCCGAAGCTTTCTTT; CDR3aa: CAWSRIQGGSEAFF
j_gene: TRBJ2-5; v_gene: TRBV29-1; d_gene: TRBD1; abundance: NA; CDR3nt: TGCAGCGTTGAAAAGGGGACAGGGACGGAGACCCAGTACTTC; CDR3aa: CSVEKGTGTETQYF
j_gene: TRBJ2-4; v_gene: TRBV4-3; d_gene: TRBD1; abundance: NA; CDR3nt: TGCGCCAGCAGCCAAGATTCCGGGACAGGGGGCGCGAACATTCAGTACTTC; CDR3aa: CASSQDSGTGGANIQYF
j_gene: TRBJ1-4; v_gene: TRBV28; d_gene: NA; abundance: NA; CDR3nt: TGTGCCAGCAGGAACTCGGGCACTAATGAAAAACTGTTTTTT; CDR3aa: CASRNSGTNEKLFF
j_gene: TRBJ1-4; v_gene: TRBV24-1; d_gene: TRBD1; abundance: NA; CDR3nt: TGTGCCACCAGTGACTCTCGACAGGGGGGCGAAAAACTGTTTTTT; CDR3aa: CATSDSRQGGEKLFF
j_gene: TRBJ1-5; v_gene: TRBV19; d_gene: TRBD1; abundance: NA; CDR3nt: TGTGCCAGTACTCCTGGACAGGGCAATCAGCCCCAGCATTTT; CDR3aa: CASTPGQGNQPQHF
j_gene: TRBJ1-5; v_gene: TRBV7-8; d_gene: NA; abundance: NA; CDR3nt: TGTGCCAGCAGCCGGGCCCCGCCGGCGGGCCAGCCCCAGCATTTT; CDR3aa: CASSRAPPAGQPQHF
j_gene: TRBJ1-2; v_gene: TRBV5-1; d_gene: NA; abundance: NA; CDR3nt: TGCGCCAGCAGCTTCTCCACGGGTCTAGGCGACTATGGCTACACCTTC; CDR3aa: CASSFSTGLGDYGYTF
j_gene: TRBJ1-4; v_gene: TRBV10-3; d_gene: NA; abundance: NA; CDR3nt: TGTGCCATCAGTGACCTCAATGAAAAACTGTTTTTT; CDR3aa: CAISDLNEKLFF
j_gene: TRBJ2-3; v_gene: TRBV5-1; d_gene: NA; abundance: few; CDR3nt: TGCGCCAGCAGCTTGGTTCCAAGCACAGATACGCAGTATTTT; CDR3aa: CASSLVPSTDTQYF
j_gene: TRBJ1-1; v_gene: TRBV10-1; d_gene: NA; abundance: NA; CDR3nt: TGCGCCAGCAGTGCCAGCGTGAACACTGAAGCTTTCTTT; CDR3aa: CASSASVNTEAFF
j_gene: TRBJ1-5; v_gene: TRBV10-2; d_gene: NA; abundance: once; CDR3nt: TGCGCCACCCGGGCCGTTGGTCGAAATCAGCCCCAGCATTTT; CDR3aa: CATRAVGRNQPQHF
j_gene: TRBJ1-1; v_gene: TRBV27; d_gene: NA; abundance: NA; CDR3nt: TGTGCCAGCAGTTTTACCATGAACACTGAAGCTTTCTTT; CDR3aa: CASSFTMNTEAFF
j_gene: TRBJ1-2; v_gene: TRBV18; d_gene: TRBD1; abundance: NA; CDR3nt: TGTGCCAGCTCACCGCGGACAGGGGAAGGCTACACCTTC; CDR3aa: CASSPRTGEGYTF
j_gene: TRBJ2-1; v_gene: TRBV2; d_gene: NA; abundance: NA; CDR3nt: TGTGCCAGCATCTTACTTAACAGGGACGATGAGCAGTTCTTC; CDR3aa: CASILLNRDDEQFF
j_gene: TRBJ2-1; v_gene: TRBV7-2; d_gene: TRBD1; abundance: NA; CDR3nt: TGTGCCAGCAGCGGGGGACAGCTCTGGGATGAGCAGTTCTTC; CDR3aa: CASSGGQLWDEQFF
j_gene: TRBJ1-2; v_gene: TRBV28; d_gene: NA; abundance: few; CDR3nt: TGTGCCAGCAGCTCCGACCTGAACTATGGCTACACCTTC; CDR3aa: CASSSDLNYGYTF
j_gene: TRBJ1-6; v_gene: TRBV12-5; d_gene: NA; abundance: NA; CDR3nt: TGTGCTAGTGGTTTGGCCAGAGATTCACCCCTCCACTTT; CDR3aa: CASGLARDSPLHF
j_gene: TRBJ1-4; v_gene: TRBV2; d_gene: NA; abundance: NA; CDR3nt: TGTGCCAGCACTTTGCGGGATGAAAAACTGTTTTTT; CDR3aa: CASTLRDEKLFF
j_gene: TRBJ2-3; v_gene: TRBV21-1; d_gene: NA; abundance: NA; CDR3nt: TGTGCCAGCAGCATCCACGGGGGGGGAGTGGATACGCAGTATTTT; CDR3aa: CASSIHGGGVDTQYF
j_gene: TRBJ2-5; v_gene: TRBV6-6; d_gene: TRBD2; abundance: NA; CDR3nt: TGTGCCAGCACCCGACTAGCGATGGAGACCCAGTACTTC; CDR3aa: CASTRLAMETQYF
j_gene: TRBJ2-3; v_gene: TRBV6-5; d_gene: NA; abundance: NA; CDR3nt: TGTGCCAGCAGGCCCCCAAGCACAGATACGCAGTATTTT; CDR3aa: CASRPPSTDTQYF
j_gene: TRBJ2-5; v_gene: TRBV18; d_gene: TRBD2; abundance: NA; CDR3nt: TGTGCCAGCTCACCTTCCGGGACTAGCGGGAAAGAGACCCAGTACTTC; CDR3aa: CASSPSGTSGKETQYF
j_gene: TRBJ2-5; v_gene: TRBV24-1; d_gene: NA; abundance: NA; CDR3nt: TGTGCCACCAGTGATCCCGGGACGTCAGGGGAGACCCAGTACTTC; CDR3aa: CATSDPGTSGETQYF
j_gene: TRBJ2-3; v_gene: TRBV5-6; d_gene: NA; abundance: NA; CDR3nt: TGTGCCAGCAGCTCTCTTACTAGCACGGATACGCAGTATTTT; CDR3aa: CASSSLTSTDTQYF